Below are 32 T cell receptor beta chains sequenced from a single sample in a study of cytotoxic CD8 clonotypes in ibrutinib-treated CLL. Sequencing used immunoSEQ multiplex PCR; TCRdb keeps in-frame clones, though not all of them. The table records 23,000 or so clones, about two thirds of them present only once. The sequencing here drew on PBMCs, taken after 24 months of ibrutinib treatment. These receptors came from a human donor with chronic lymphocytic leukemia.

The genes are TRBV19 and TRBJ1-3; D is uncertain. This CDR3 spans 15 amino acids. The V end lost 2 bases, the J end lost 4 bases, and 12 bases lay between the germline ends. Germline V CDR1 and CDR2: LNHDA, SQIVND (reference sequence). The CDR3 region is CASSISGYRGNTIYF. The CDR3 DNA sequence: TGTGCCAGTAGTATATCGGGGTATCGGGGAAACACCATATATTTT.

In this sample, this clone turned up many times. CDR3 sequence (DNA): TGCGCCAGCAGCTTGGGTGCGAACACCGGGGAGCTGTTTTTT. This sequence encodes CASSLGANTGELFF. V usage is TRBV5-1 and J usage is TRBJ2-2; D is undetermined. This CDR3 has 14 amino acids. Trimming removed 0 bases at V and 0 bases at J, with 3 bases between. The germline gives CDR1 SGHRS, CDR2 YFSETQ.

The genes are TRBV25-1 and TRBJ2-2; TRBD1 or TRBD2 may be the D gene (5 bases each). The CDR3 has 16 amino acids. Germline V gene lookup returns CDR1 MGHDK and CDR2 SYGVNS. V lost 5 bases and J lost 6, with 19 bases in between. CDR3 sequence: CASSSTELGSPGELFF. In DNA form, the CDR3 reads TGTGCCAGCAGTTCGACAGAATTGGGGAGCCCCGGGGAGCTGTTTTTT. The full variable domain, in which reference TRBV25-1 and TRBJ2-2 provide the parts outside the CDR3, is EADIYQTPRYLVIGTGKKITLECSQTMGHDKMYWYQQDPGMELHLIHYSYGVNSTEKGDLSSESTVSRIRTEHFPLTLESARPSHTSQYLCASSSTELGSPGELFFGEGSRLTVL.

The gene calls are TRBV11-3 and TRBJ1-5, with no clear D. The CDR3 is 15 residues long. The germline gives CDR1 SGHNT, CDR2 YENEEA. V was shortened by 5 bases and J by 6 bases, with 17 bases between the two germline ends. The CDR3 loop is CASSHRPGGLQPQHF. CDR3 bases: TGTGCCAGCAGCCATCGCCCCGGAGGACTTCAGCCCCAGCATTTT.

This clone appeared a few times. The V gene is TRBV12-5, the J gene TRBJ1-4, with D unresolved. The germline V gene encodes CDR1 LGHNT and CDR2 FRNRAP. This CDR3 is 14 amino acids long. Trimming took 7 bases from V and 10 from J, leaving 19 bases between them. The CDR3 DNA sequence: TGTGCTAGTGTTCCCCCCGGTTCGTCCGGAAAACTGTTTTTT. The encoded protein is CASVPPGSSGKLFF.

This clone was observed a few times. This chain joins TRBV14 and TRBJ1-1; TRBD1 might be the D (6 bases). Germline CDR1 is SGHDN and CDR2 is FVKESK. The CDR3 totals 13 residues. Deletions cut 6 bases from V and 9 bases from J, with 17 bases between. The CDR3 DNA sequence: TGTGCCAGCAGTCGAGACCAACAGGGCAAAGCTTTCTTT. This translates into CASSRDQQGKAFF.

J is TRBJ2-5 and V is TRBV7-9, with a possible D match to TRBD1 (5 bases). Trimming took off 1 base at V and 5 bases at J, with 14 bases between the two ends. CDR1 is SEHNR, CDR2 FQNEAQ, per germline (reference sequence). This CDR3 has 15 residues. The DNA of the CDR3 is TGTGCCAGCAGCTTAGATCGGCAGGGAAGGGAGACCCAGTACTTC. As protein: CASSLDRQGRETQYF.

The table lists this clone with a count of one. The chain uses TRBV10-1 and TRBJ1-2; TRBD1 matches 8 bases. Trimming took 2 bases from V and 14 from J; bases not matched to a gene: 10. The V gene's germline CDR1 is WNHNN and CDR2 SYGVQD (reference sequence). The CDR3 is made up of 13 amino acids. The CDR3 bases are TGCGCCAGCAGTGAGGTTAGGGACAGGCCTTCAACCTTC. Its protein product is CASSEVRDRPSTF.

V and J are TRBV7-9 and TRBJ2-1, with no clear D. Germline V gene lookup returns CDR1 SEHNR and CDR2 FQNEAQ (reference sequence). This CDR3 spans 14 amino acids. V was shortened by 5 bases and J by 0 bases, with 8 bases between the two germline ends. Here the CDR3 reads CASSEQSSYNEQFF. In nucleotides, the CDR3 is TGTGCCAGCAGCGAACAGAGCTCCTACAATGAGCAGTTCTTC.

This rearrangement joins TRBV4-1 to TRBJ1-1; no clear D. V lost 2 bases, J lost 3 bases, and 7 bases lay in between. Germline V gives CDR1 MGHRA, CDR2 YSYEKL. CDR3 length equals 13 residues. This CDR3 reads CASSQYVDTEAFF. CDR3 in DNA: TGCGCCAGCAGCCAATATGTGGACACTGAAGCTTTCTTT.

Written as DNA, the CDR3 is TGCGCCAGCAGCTTGGAGACTAGCGGGGGGGCCTGGACAGATACGCAGTATTTT. The encoded protein is CASSLETSGGAWTDTQYF. The J gene is TRBJ2-3, the V gene TRBV5-1, with 14 positions matching TRBD2. The CDR3 is made up of 18 amino acids. Germline V gene data show CDR1 as SGHRS and CDR2 as YFSETQ. J gave up 3 bases and V 0 bases, and 6 bases lay outside the gene matches.

In this sample, this clone turned up once. The V call is TRBV19, the J call TRBJ2-2; the D gene is possibly TRBD1 (7 bases). CDR1 is LNHDA, CDR2 SQIVND, per germline (reference sequence). The ends were cut back, 3 bases at V and 4 bases at J, with 12 bases in the middle. CDR3 length: 15 residues. CDR3: CASSILRGVTGELFF. CDR3 coding DNA: TGTGCCAGTAGTATCCTCAGGGGGGTCACCGGGGAGCTGTTTTTT.

This sequence joins TRBV7-6 and TRBJ1-6; D is uncertain. The CDR3 consists of 15 residues. V dropped 1 base and J dropped 5 bases, with 9 bases sitting between them. From germline, CDR1 is SGHVS and CDR2 FNYEAQ. DNA for the CDR3: TGTGCCAGCAGCTTAGAGGGTTGGGATAATTCACCCCTCCACTTT. This sequence encodes CASSLEGWDNSPLHF.

The genes are TRBV5-6 and TRBJ1-1; weak D call: TRBD1 (5 bases). From germline, CDR1 is SGHDT and CDR2 YYEEEE. Trimming took off 1 base at V and 6 bases at J, with 13 bases between the two ends. CDR3 size: 14 residues. CDR3 in amino acids: CASSLPGQRAEAFF. The CDR3 nucleotides are TGTGCCAGCAGCTTGCCAGGGCAGAGGGCTGAAGCTTTCTTT.

V is TRBV15 and J is TRBJ1-1; possible D gene TRBD1, 6 bases. This CDR3 spans 16 amino acids. From germline, CDR1 is LNHNV and CDR2 YYDKDF (reference sequence). V lost 1 base and J 8 bases, leaving 20 bases between the germline ends. CDR3 protein: CATSRANRGGRREAFF. The CDR3 nucleotides read TGTGCCACCAGCAGAGCCAACAGAGGGGGGCGGCGCGAAGCTTTCTTT.

This clone occurred once. The J gene is TRBJ1-5, the V gene TRBV2; D remains ambiguous. Germline V CDR1 and CDR2: SNHLY, FYNNEI. V gave up 4 bases and J gave up 3 bases, with 13 bases separating them. This CDR3 is built from 15 residues. This chain's CDR3 is CASSARTGINQPQHF. In DNA form, the CDR3 reads TGTGCCAGCAGTGCCCGGACGGGAATCAATCAGCCCCAGCATTTT.

This clone was picked up one time. The V and J genes are TRBV5-1 and TRBJ2-3; 8 bases are a match to TRBD2. From germline, CDR1 is SGHRS and CDR2 YFSETQ. The CDR3 consists of 15 residues. V shed 4 bases, J shed 2 bases, and the junction held 6 bases outside the gene matches. The CDR3 DNA reads TGCGCCAGCAGCACAAAACTAGCGGCCACAGATACGCAGTATTTT. It yields the protein CASSTKLAATDTQYF.

This clone was found once. This sequence joins TRBV5-6 and TRBJ2-5; maybe TRBD2 (6 bases). The germline gives CDR1 SGHDT, CDR2 YYEEEE. This CDR3 contains 16 residues. Trimming removed 4 bases at V and 5 bases at J, with 21 bases between. The CDR3 coding sequence is TGTGCCAGCAGCCACCGGAAACGGGGGTGGTGGGAGACCCAGTACTTC. It codes for CASSHRKRGWWETQYF.

This clone was seen only a few times. V and J are TRBV12-5 and TRBJ1-2, with 9 bases lining up with TRBD1. The germline CDR1 and CDR2 sequences are LGHNT and FRNRAP. The length of the CDR3 is 15 residues. Germline trimming cut 3 bases from V and 9 bases from J; bases unmatched to any gene: 11. CDR3 in DNA: TGTGCTAGTGGTTTAGGGACAGGGTGGGTTCGTAGCTACACCTTC. This sequence encodes CASGLGTGWVRSYTF. The whole variable domain, remainder taken from reference TRBV12-5 and TRBJ1-2, is DARVTQTPRHKVTEMGQEVTMRCQPILGHNTVFWYRQTMMQGLELLAYFRNRAPLDDSGMPKDRFSAEMPDATLATLKIQPSEPRDSAVYFCASGLGTGWVRSYTFGSGTRLTVV.

This chain joins TRBV19 and TRBJ2-5, with D possibly TRBD2 on 6 matching bases. Between the trimmed V and J ends, which lost 3 bases and 3 bases, there was a span of 14 bases. The germline V gene has CDR1 LNHDA and CDR2 SQIVND (reference sequence). This CDR3 has 15 residues. CDR3 nucleotide sequence: TGTGCCAGTAGTATGGGGATAGCGGTGGAAGAGACCCAGTACTTC. It encodes CASSMGIAVEETQYF. The full variable domain, with the rest looked up from reference TRBV19 and TRBJ2-5, is DGGITQSPKYLFRKEGQNVTLSCEQNLNHDAMYWYRQDPGQGLRLIYYSQIVNDFQKGDIAEGYSVSREKKESFPLTVTSAQKNPTAFYLCASSMGIAVEETQYFGPGTRLLVL.

The gene calls are TRBV5-1 and TRBJ1-1, with 7 bases fitting TRBD1. From germline, CDR1 is SGHRS and CDR2 YFSETQ. After removal of 2 bases from V and 6 bases from J, the junction contained 10 bases not matched to a gene. The CDR3 extends over 15 amino acids. In DNA form, the CDR3 reads TGCGCCAGCAGCTTTTATGACAGGGCCAACGCTGAAGCTTTCTTT. Amino acid sequence: CASSFYDRANAEAFF.

This chain joins TRBV27 and TRBJ1-6; 8 nucleotides align to TRBD1. The CDR3 contains 12 residues. CDR1 and CDR2 (germline): MNHEY, SMNVEV (reference sequence). With 5 bases clipped from V and 17 bases from J, the junction kept 8 bases outside the gene matches. This CDR3 is CASSDGQGLVHF. The CDR3 bases are TGTGCCAGCAGTGACGGACAGGGCCTGGTCCACTTT.

The V call is TRBV30, the J call TRBJ2-5; D is undetermined. The ends were cut back, 0 bases at V and 3 bases at J, with 8 bases in the middle. Germline V gene data show CDR1 as GTSNPN and CDR2 as SVGIG (reference sequence). There are 13 residues in the CDR3. This CDR3 is CAWSVGQEETQYF. Written as DNA, the CDR3 is TGTGCCTGGAGTGTAGGGCAGGAAGAGACCCAGTACTTC.

The rearrangement uses TRBV6-6 and TRBJ1-5; perhaps TRBD1 as D (6 bases). Germline CDR1 MNHNY, CDR2 SVGAGI (reference sequence). V was cut by 6 bases and J by 6 bases, with 18 bases left in between. CDR3 length equals 15 residues. The chain's CDR3 is CASSSGHGVGQPQHF. The DNA for the CDR3 is TGTGCCAGCAGCTCGGGACATGGGGTGGGTCAGCCCCAGCATTTT.

The rearrangement uses TRBV29-1 and TRBJ2-2; D is unresolved. Trimming pared 3 bases from V and 8 bases from J, leaving 13 bases between. The CDR3 is 13 amino acids. CDR1 is SQVTM and CDR2 is ANQGSEA in the germline V gene. The chain's CDR3 is CSVEAIPGGELFF. DNA of the CDR3: TGCAGCGTTGAGGCCATCCCCGGAGGGGAGCTGTTTTTT.

V and J are TRBV6-1 and TRBJ1-4; 11 nucleotides match TRBD1. Germline lookup yields CDR1 MNHNS and CDR2 SASEGT. With V trimmed by 6 bases and J by 5 bases, 5 bases remained unmatched. CDR3 size: 15 residues. The CDR3, as DNA: TGTGCCAGCAGGGACAGGGGGCTTCTCAATGAAAAACTGTTTTTT. Amino acids: CASRDRGLLNEKLFF.

As to this clone: Other DNA sequences in this specimen translate into the identical CDR3. The chain recombines TRBV7-8 with TRBJ1-2, with D possibly TRBD1 on 5 matching bases. The V end was cut by 2 bases, the J end by 6 bases, with 13 bases between. The germline V gene has CDR1 SGHVS and CDR2 FQNEAQ. The CDR3 consists of 14 residues. The CDR3, as DNA: TGTGCCAGCAGCTTAACCTCGGGGCTCCATGGCTACACCTTC. Encoded protein: CASSLTSGLHGYTF.

This rearrangement joins TRBV19 to TRBJ1-1; TRBD1 matches at 8 bases. Germline V lookup: CDR1 LNHDA, CDR2 SQIVND (reference sequence). After removal of 5 bases from V and 4 bases from J, the junction contained 9 bases not matched to a gene. The CDR3 runs 15 residues. CDR3 nucleotides: TGTGCCAGTAGTCAAGGGACAGGTTGGGGCACTGAAGCTTTCTTT. This sequence encodes CASSQGTGWGTEAFF.

The table lists this clone with a few counts. This rearrangement joins TRBV15 to TRBJ1-6; D unresolved. V dropped 0 bases and J dropped 14 bases, with 8 bases sitting between them. Germline V gene data show CDR1 as LNHNV and CDR2 as YYDKDF (reference sequence). This CDR3 is 12 amino acids long. CDR3 loop: CATSRDYESLHF. The DNA for the CDR3 is TGTGCCACCAGCAGAGATTATGAATCCCTCCACTTT.

The gene calls are TRBV7-7 and TRBJ2-1; 8 bases line up with TRBD1. This CDR3 is built from 13 residues. V lost 4 bases, J lost 6 bases, and 2 bases stayed unmatched. CDR1 is SSHAT, CDR2 FNYEAQ, per germline (reference sequence). CDR3 nucleotide sequence: TGTGCCAGCAGCTCCGGGACAGGCAATGAGCAGTTCTTC. This codes for CASSSGTGNEQFF. The full variable domain, its missing parts supplied by reference TRBV7-7 and TRBJ2-1, is GAGVSQSPRYKVTKRGQDVTLRCDPISSHATLYWYQQALGQGPEFLTYFNYEAQPDKSGLPSDRFSAERPEGSISTLTIQRTEQRDSAMYRCASSSGTGNEQFFGPGTRLTVL.

A few counts support this clone. The V and J genes are TRBV2 and TRBJ1-5, with 7 positions matching TRBD1. The CDR3 has 16 residues. Germline CDR1 and CDR2: SNHLY and FYNNEI. V trimming: 5 bases; J trimming: 3 bases; junction bases outside the gene matches: 10. The CDR3 here is CASSQNQGGTNQPQHF. The CDR3 coding sequence is TGTGCCAGCAGTCAGAATCAGGGGGGGACCAATCAGCCCCAGCATTTT.

This chain links TRBV30 with TRBJ2-5; the D is unclear. V dropped 3 bases and J dropped 5 bases, with 13 bases sitting between them. This CDR3 comprises 13 residues. In germline, CDR1 is GTSNPN, CDR2 SVGIG (reference sequence). As DNA, the CDR3 is TGTGCCTGGAGCGTACAGATTCGGGAGACCCAGTACTTC. Translation: CAWSVQIRETQYF.